The entry that follows covers one T cell receptor beta chain sequence. The sample is drawn from a study of CD8 T cells in Susac syndrome. Random hexamers served to reverse transcribe roughly 0.5 to 1 ug RNA. Amplification of TCR beta CDR3 across 54 Vbeta and 13 Jbeta was performed with immunoSEQ multiplex PCR. TCRdb reprocessed the immunoSEQ multiplex PCR reads via MiXCR and lists one record per CDR3 protein. The table includes about 150,000 distinct CDR3 sequences, nearly 97% detected once. CD8+ and CD4+ T cells from blood underwent TCR beta sequencing, which was carried out in a high-throughput format. The CDR3 loop spans 13 amino acids. Germline V gene lookup returns CDR1 LNHNV and CDR2 YYDKDF (reference sequence). V was trimmed by 4 bases and J by 2 bases, leaving 6 bases between them.

J is TRBJ1-5 and V is TRBV15; D uncertain. This sequence originates from a human donor with multiple sclerosis. The sequencing sample was made of CD8+ T cells from PBMCs. The CDR3: CATSTVGNQPQHF. The CDR3 region has the DNA TGTGCCACCAGCACCGTGGGCAATCAGCCCCAGCATTTT.